Listed below are T cell receptor beta chains from one sample, sequenced in a study of patients and donors after allogeneic stem cell transplantation. Each CDR3 protein gets one entry after TCRdb re-called the RT-PCR reads with MiXCR. Of some 880,000 distinct CDR3 sequences listed, roughly 18% are singletons. What was sequenced was blood, either unsorted or a sorted T cell fraction (not recorded which). Every receptor here comes from a human donor who was either an allogeneic HSCT recipient or a stem cell or donor lymphocyte infusion donor (not recorded which). It is not recorded whose cells these are; they may come from a transplant donor. Each CDR3 is given with its conserved first and last residue. The order of the fields is J gene, V gene, clone size, CDR3 length, D gene, CDR3 DNA, CDR3 protein. The D gene is left open where the match is weak. For some rows the clone size is stated as once, few or many, or as a class when expanded; others skip it.

j_call: TRBJ2-2
v_call: TRBV30
clone_size: few
cdr3_length: 13
d_call: NA
cdr3_nt: TGTGCCTGGAGTGTTGGAATTTCCGGGGAGCTGTTTTTT
cdr3_aa: CAWSVGISGELFF

j_call: TRBJ1-1
v_call: TRBV6-5
clone_size: NA
cdr3_length: 14
d_call: NA
cdr3_nt: TGTGCCAGCAGTTACTCAACCCTGAACACTGAAGCTTTCTTT
cdr3_aa: CASSYSTLNTEAFF

j_call: TRBJ2-3
v_call: TRBV4-3
clone_size: few
cdr3_length: 17
d_call: NA
cdr3_nt: TGCGCCAGCAGCCAAGATGGGCCTGGAGGCCTCACAGATACGCAGTATTTT
cdr3_aa: CASSQDGPGGLTDTQYF

j_call: TRBJ2-7
v_call: TRBV2
clone_size: few
cdr3_length: 12
d_call: TRBD1
cdr3_nt: TGTGCCAGCAGGGGAAACAGGGGCGAGCAGTACTTC
cdr3_aa: CASRGNRGEQYF

j_call: TRBJ2-3
v_call: TRBV27
clone_size: NA
cdr3_length: 17
d_call: TRBD2
cdr3_nt: TGTGCCAGCACCCCACTATTGGGTAGCGGGAGTGGAGATACGCAGTATTTT
cdr3_aa: CASTPLLGSGSGDTQYF

j_call: TRBJ2-7
v_call: TRBV9
clone_size: NA
cdr3_length: 16
d_call: TRBD1
cdr3_nt: TGTGCCAGCAGCCCATCAACGGGACAGGGGATAAACGAGCAGTACTTC
cdr3_aa: CASSPSTGQGINEQYF

j_call: TRBJ1-5
v_call: TRBV2
clone_size: NA
cdr3_length: 16
d_call: NA
cdr3_nt: TGTGCCAGCAGTGAGAGACGGCAGAATAGCAATCAGCCCCAGCATTTT
cdr3_aa: CASSERRQNSNQPQHF

j_call: TRBJ1-1
v_call: TRBV5-1
clone_size: many
cdr3_length: 14
d_call: NA
cdr3_nt: TGTGCCAGCAGTTTAGCAGGCTCGGGCACTGAAGCTTTCTTT
cdr3_aa: CASSLAGSGTEAFF

j_call: TRBJ2-2
v_call: TRBV6-1
clone_size: NA
cdr3_length: 14
d_call: TRBD1
cdr3_nt: TGTGCCAGTCTCGGACAGGGGAAAACCGGGGAGCTGTTTTTT
cdr3_aa: CASLGQGKTGELFF

j_call: TRBJ1-3
v_call: TRBV27
clone_size: NA
cdr3_length: 15
d_call: NA
cdr3_nt: TGTGCCAGCAGTCCCCGGACAGTTTCTGGAAACACCATATATTTT
cdr3_aa: CASSPRTVSGNTIYF

j_call: TRBJ2-7
v_call: TRBV9
clone_size: NA
cdr3_length: 14
d_call: NA
cdr3_nt: TGTGCCAGCAGCGTAGGACTTTGGGGAGACGAGCAGTACTTC
cdr3_aa: CASSVGLWGDEQYF

j_call: TRBJ1-6
v_call: TRBV6-1
clone_size: NA
cdr3_length: 14
d_call: NA
cdr3_nt: TGTGCCAGCAGCCCCCGAGGGGGGGCCATACCCCTCCACTTT
cdr3_aa: CASSPRGGAIPLHF

j_call: TRBJ1-2
v_call: TRBV27
clone_size: NA
cdr3_length: 15
d_call: NA
cdr3_nt: TGTGCCAGCAGCACAACAGGGCTAGCTAACTATGGCTACACCTTC
cdr3_aa: CASSTTGLANYGYTF

j_call: TRBJ2-4
v_call: TRBV5-1
clone_size: many
cdr3_length: 15
d_call: NA
cdr3_nt: TGCGCCAGCAGTTCCCTACAGGGCGGCCAAAACATTCAGTACTTC
cdr3_aa: CASSSLQGGQNIQYF

j_call: TRBJ2-5
v_call: TRBV5-1
clone_size: NA
cdr3_length: 13
d_call: NA
cdr3_nt: TGTGCCAGCAGCTTGGGTAGGAAGGAGACCCAGTACTTC
cdr3_aa: CASSLGRKETQYF

j_call: TRBJ1-6
v_call: TRBV12-3/TRBV12-4
clone_size: few
cdr3_length: 15
d_call: TRBD1
cdr3_nt: TGTGCCAGCAGTTTAGGGCAGGGGGCCGGTTCACCCCTCCACTTT
cdr3_aa: CASSLGQGAGSPLHF

j_call: TRBJ2-7
v_call: TRBV7-2
clone_size: NA
cdr3_length: 15
d_call: NA
cdr3_nt: TGTGCCAGCAGCTTAGTTGTCGCGCAGTCCTACGAGCAGTACTTC
cdr3_aa: CASSLVVAQSYEQYF

j_call: TRBJ2-1
v_call: TRBV28
clone_size: NA
cdr3_length: 15
d_call: NA
cdr3_nt: TGTGCCAGCAGTTCGGACTTCAGCTCCTACAATGAGCAGTTCTTC
cdr3_aa: CASSSDFSSYNEQFF

j_call: TRBJ1-3
v_call: TRBV20-1
clone_size: few
cdr3_length: 18
d_call: TRBD1
cdr3_nt: TGCAGTGCTAGAGGCGGGACAGGGCCTCCTAACTCTGGAAACACCATATATTTT
cdr3_aa: CSARGGTGPPNSGNTIYF

j_call: TRBJ2-1
v_call: TRBV12-3/TRBV12-4
clone_size: many
cdr3_length: 16
d_call: TRBD2
cdr3_nt: TGTGCCAGCAGTTTCCCTAGCGGGGGAAAGAACAATGAGCAGTTCTTC
cdr3_aa: CASSFPSGGKNNEQFF

j_call: TRBJ1-6
v_call: TRBV30
clone_size: few
cdr3_length: 12
d_call: NA
cdr3_nt: TGTGCCTGGAGGGAAACCAATTCACCCCTCCACTTT
cdr3_aa: CAWRETNSPLHF

j_call: TRBJ1-6
v_call: TRBV30
clone_size: NA
cdr3_length: 13
d_call: TRBD1
cdr3_nt: TGTGCCTGGAGGAGGGACAGTAATTCACCCCTCCACTTT
cdr3_aa: CAWRRDSNSPLHF

j_call: TRBJ2-1
v_call: TRBV24-1
clone_size: NA
cdr3_length: 15
d_call: TRBD1
cdr3_nt: TGTGCCACCAGTCCGGACAGGCGTTCCTACAATGAGCAGTTCTTC
cdr3_aa: CATSPDRRSYNEQFF

j_call: TRBJ1-5
v_call: TRBV5-5
clone_size: NA
cdr3_length: 15
d_call: TRBD1
cdr3_nt: TGTGCCAGCAGCCCCGACAGGGGAGAGGGTCAGCCCCAGCATTTT
cdr3_aa: CASSPDRGEGQPQHF

j_call: TRBJ2-3
v_call: TRBV7-3
clone_size: NA
cdr3_length: 18
d_call: NA
cdr3_nt: TGTGCCAGCAGCTCGGTCGCCGACAGTACCCTTAGCACAGATACGCAGTATTTT
cdr3_aa: CASSSVADSTLSTDTQYF

j_call: TRBJ2-1
v_call: TRBV27
clone_size: few
cdr3_length: 13
d_call: TRBD1
cdr3_nt: TGTGCCAGCAGTTTGGGACAGGAGCGGGAGCAGTTCTTC
cdr3_aa: CASSLGQEREQFF

j_call: TRBJ1-1
v_call: TRBV7-9
clone_size: NA
cdr3_length: 14
d_call: TRBD1
cdr3_nt: TGTGCACCGGGACAGGGGGTTGAGGGAACTGAAGCTTTCTTT
cdr3_aa: CAPGQGVEGTEAFF

j_call: TRBJ1-1
v_call: TRBV5-1
clone_size: few
cdr3_length: 15
d_call: NA
cdr3_nt: TGCGCCAGCAGCTCGGACCACAGGGAAAACACTGAAGCTTTCTTT
cdr3_aa: CASSSDHRENTEAFF

j_call: TRBJ2-5
v_call: TRBV4-3
clone_size: NA
cdr3_length: 17
d_call: TRBD2
cdr3_nt: TGCGCCAGCAGCCAAGATTGGACTAGCGAGGCTCAAGAGACCCAGTACTTC
cdr3_aa: CASSQDWTSEAQETQYF

j_call: TRBJ1-2
v_call: TRBV4-1
clone_size: NA
cdr3_length: 14
d_call: NA
cdr3_nt: TGCGCCAGCAGCCAGTTGGGTGGGGGGCGCGGCTACACCTTC
cdr3_aa: CASSQLGGGRGYTF

j_call: TRBJ1-6
v_call: TRBV4-3
clone_size: NA
cdr3_length: 17
d_call: TRBD1
cdr3_nt: TGCGCCAGCAGCCAAGGACGCGGGACAGGGTCTAATTCACCCCTCCACTTT
cdr3_aa: CASSQGRGTGSNSPLHF

j_call: TRBJ2-1
v_call: TRBV11-3
clone_size: NA
cdr3_length: 15
d_call: TRBD2
cdr3_nt: TGTGCCAGCAGCTTAGGAGATCTAGCGGGAGGTGAGCAGTTCTTC
cdr3_aa: CASSLGDLAGGEQFF

j_call: TRBJ2-3
v_call: TRBV10-3
clone_size: NA
cdr3_length: 16
d_call: TRBD2
cdr3_nt: TGTGCCATCAGTGAGTCGGCAAGCGGGGTCACAGATACGCAGTATTTT
cdr3_aa: CAISESASGVTDTQYF

j_call: TRBJ2-7
v_call: TRBV14
clone_size: few
cdr3_length: 15
d_call: NA
cdr3_nt: TGTGCCAGCAGCCAAGGACTCCCAATAATATACGAGCAGTACTTC
cdr3_aa: CASSQGLPIIYEQYF

j_call: TRBJ2-1
v_call: TRBV5-6
clone_size: NA
cdr3_length: 11
d_call: TRBD1
cdr3_nt: TGTGCCAGCATCGGTGACAGGGCCCAGTTCTTC
cdr3_aa: CASIGDRAQFF

j_call: TRBJ1-1
v_call: TRBV5-1
clone_size: NA
cdr3_length: 16
d_call: NA
cdr3_nt: TGCGCCAGCAGCCCTTTAGCCTATGGGATGAACACTGAAGCTTTCTTT
cdr3_aa: CASSPLAYGMNTEAFF